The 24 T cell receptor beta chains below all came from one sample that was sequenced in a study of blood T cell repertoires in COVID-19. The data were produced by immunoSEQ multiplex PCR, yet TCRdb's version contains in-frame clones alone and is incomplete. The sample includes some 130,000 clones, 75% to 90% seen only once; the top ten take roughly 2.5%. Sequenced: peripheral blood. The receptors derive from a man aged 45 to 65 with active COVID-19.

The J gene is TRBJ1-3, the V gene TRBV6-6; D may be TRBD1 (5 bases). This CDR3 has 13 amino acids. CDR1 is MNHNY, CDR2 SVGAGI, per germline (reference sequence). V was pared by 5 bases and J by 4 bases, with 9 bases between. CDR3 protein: CASSTREGNTIYF. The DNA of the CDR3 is TGTGCCAGCAGTACCAGGGAAGGAAACACCATATATTTT.

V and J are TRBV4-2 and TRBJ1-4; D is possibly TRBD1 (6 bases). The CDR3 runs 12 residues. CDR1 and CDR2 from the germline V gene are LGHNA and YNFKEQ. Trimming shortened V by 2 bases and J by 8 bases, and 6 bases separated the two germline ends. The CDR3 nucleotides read TGTGCCAGCAGCCAACAGGGGGAAAAACTGTTTTTT. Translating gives CASSQQGEKLFF.

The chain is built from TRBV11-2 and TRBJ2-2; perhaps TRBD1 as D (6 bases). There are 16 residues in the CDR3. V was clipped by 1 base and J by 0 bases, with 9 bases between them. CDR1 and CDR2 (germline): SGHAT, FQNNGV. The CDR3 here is CASSLGNRANTGELFF. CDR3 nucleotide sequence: TGTGCCAGCAGCTTAGGAAACAGGGCGAACACCGGGGAGCTGTTTTTT.

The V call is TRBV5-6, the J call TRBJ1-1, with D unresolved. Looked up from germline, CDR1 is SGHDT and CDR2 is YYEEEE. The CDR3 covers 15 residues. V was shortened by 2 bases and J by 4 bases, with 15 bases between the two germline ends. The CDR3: CASSFGIRRITEAFF. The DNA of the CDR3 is TGTGCCAGCAGCTTCGGGATCAGAAGAATCACTGAAGCTTTCTTT.

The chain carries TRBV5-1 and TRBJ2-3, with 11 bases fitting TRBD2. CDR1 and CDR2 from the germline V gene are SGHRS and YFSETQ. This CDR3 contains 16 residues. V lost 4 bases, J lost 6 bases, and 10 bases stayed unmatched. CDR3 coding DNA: TGCGCCAGCAGCCCAACAACTAGCGGGGGAGGGGATACGCAGTATTTT. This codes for CASSPTTSGGGDTQYF.

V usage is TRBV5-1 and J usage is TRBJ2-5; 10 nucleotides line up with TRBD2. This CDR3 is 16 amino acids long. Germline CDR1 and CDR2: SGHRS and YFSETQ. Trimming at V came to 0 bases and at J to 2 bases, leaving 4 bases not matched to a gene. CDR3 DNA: TGCGCCAGCAGCTTGGCCCCTAGCGGGGGACAAGAGACCCAGTACTTC. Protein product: CASSLAPSGGQETQYF.

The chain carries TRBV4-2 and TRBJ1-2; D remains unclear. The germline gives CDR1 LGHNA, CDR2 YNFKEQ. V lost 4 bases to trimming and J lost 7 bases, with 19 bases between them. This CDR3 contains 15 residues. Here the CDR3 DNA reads TGTGCCAGCAGCCCCGAGCCAGCCTCGCCGGGTGGCTACACCTTC. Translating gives CASSPEPASPGGYTF.

This chain's CDR3 is CASSLNPPPDRGFAYEQYF. The CDR3 DNA is TGTGCCAGCAGCTTAAACCCACCCCCTGACAGGGGCTTTGCCTACGAGCAGTACTTC. This chain links TRBV11-3 with TRBJ2-7; 8 bases are shared with TRBD1. Looked up from germline, CDR1 is SGHNT and CDR2 is YENEEA. The CDR3 contains 19 residues. Unmatched junction bases numbered 17, after V lost 2 bases and J lost 2 bases. The entire variable domain, with the rest obtained from reference TRBV11-3 and TRBJ2-7, is as follows: EAGVVQSPRYKIIEKKQPVAFWCNPISGHNTLYWYLQNLGQGPELLIRYENEEAVDDSQLPKDRFSAERLKGVDSTLKIQPAELGDSAVYLCASSLNPPPDRGFAYEQYFGPGTRLTVT.

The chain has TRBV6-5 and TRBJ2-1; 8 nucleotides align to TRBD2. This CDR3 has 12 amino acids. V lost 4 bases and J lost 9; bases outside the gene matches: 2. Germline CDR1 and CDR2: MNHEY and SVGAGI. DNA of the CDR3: TGTGCCAGCAGTTTACGGGGGGGTGAGCAGTTCTTC. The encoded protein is CASSLRGGEQFF.

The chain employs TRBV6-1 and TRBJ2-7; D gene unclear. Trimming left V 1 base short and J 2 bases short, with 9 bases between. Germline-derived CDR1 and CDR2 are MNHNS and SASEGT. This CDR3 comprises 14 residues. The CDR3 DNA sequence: TGTGCCAGCAGTGAAGTTCAATTCCCCTACGAGCAGTACTTC. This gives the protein CASSEVQFPYEQYF.

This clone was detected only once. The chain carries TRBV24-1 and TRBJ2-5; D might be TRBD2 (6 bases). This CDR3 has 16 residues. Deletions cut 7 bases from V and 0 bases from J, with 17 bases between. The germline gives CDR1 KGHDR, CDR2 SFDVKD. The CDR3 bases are TGTGCCACCAGCCAGTGGGACTCCGAAAACCAAGAGACCCAGTACTTC. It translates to CATSQWDSENQETQYF.

The CDR3 spells CAWSVLGGNYEQYF. For the CDR3, the DNA is TGTGCCTGGAGTGTACTAGGGGGTAACTACGAGCAGTACTTC. The chain is built from TRBV30 and TRBJ2-7; D is possibly TRBD1 (6 bases). V was trimmed by 0 bases and J by 3 bases, leaving 12 bases between them. CDR1 is GTSNPN, CDR2 SVGIG, per germline (reference sequence). This CDR3 has 14 residues.

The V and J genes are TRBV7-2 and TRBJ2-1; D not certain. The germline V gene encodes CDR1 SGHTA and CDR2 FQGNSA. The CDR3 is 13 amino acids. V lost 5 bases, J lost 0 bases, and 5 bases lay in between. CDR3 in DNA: TGTGCCAGCAGCGCGGCCTCCTACAATGAGCAGTTCTTC. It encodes CASSAASYNEQFF. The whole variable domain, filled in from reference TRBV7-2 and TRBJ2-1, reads GAGVSQSPSNKVTEKGKDVELRCDPISGHTALYWYRQSLGQGLEFLIYFQGNSAPDKSGLPSDRFSAERTGGSVSTLTIQRTQQEDSAVYLCASSAASYNEQFFGPGTRLTVL.

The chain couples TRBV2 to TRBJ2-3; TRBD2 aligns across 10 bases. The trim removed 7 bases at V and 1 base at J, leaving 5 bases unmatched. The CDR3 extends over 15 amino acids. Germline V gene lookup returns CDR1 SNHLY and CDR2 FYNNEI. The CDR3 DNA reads TGTGCCAGCACCGCGAGCGGGGGGGGCACAGATACGCAGTATTTT. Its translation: CASTASGGGTDTQYF.

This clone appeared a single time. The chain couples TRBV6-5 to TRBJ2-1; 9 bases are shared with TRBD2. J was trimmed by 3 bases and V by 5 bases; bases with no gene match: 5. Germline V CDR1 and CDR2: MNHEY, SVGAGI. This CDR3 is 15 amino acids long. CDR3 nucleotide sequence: TGTGCCAGCAGTCGTGCGGGGGGGTACTACAATGAGCAGTTCTTC. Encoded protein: CASSRAGGYYNEQFF.

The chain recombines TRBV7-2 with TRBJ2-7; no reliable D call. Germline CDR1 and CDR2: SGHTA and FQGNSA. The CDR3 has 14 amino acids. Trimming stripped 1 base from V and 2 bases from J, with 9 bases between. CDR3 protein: CASSLDRKAYEQYF. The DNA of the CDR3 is TGTGCCAGCAGCTTAGACAGAAAGGCCTACGAGCAGTACTTC.

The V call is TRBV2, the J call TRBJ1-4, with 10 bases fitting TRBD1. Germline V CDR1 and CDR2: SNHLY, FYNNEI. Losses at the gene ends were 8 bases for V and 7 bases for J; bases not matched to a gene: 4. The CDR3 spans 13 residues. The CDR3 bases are TGTGCCAGCGACAGGGGGCGCAGTGAAAAACTGTTTTTT. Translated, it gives CASDRGRSEKLFF.

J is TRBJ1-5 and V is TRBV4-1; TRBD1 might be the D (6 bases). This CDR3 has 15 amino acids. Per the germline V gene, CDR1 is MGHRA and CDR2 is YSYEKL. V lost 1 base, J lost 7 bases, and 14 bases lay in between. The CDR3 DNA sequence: TGCGCCAGCAGCCAAGTCGGCAGGGGCGGCCAGCCCCAGCATTTT. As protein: CASSQVGRGGQPQHF.

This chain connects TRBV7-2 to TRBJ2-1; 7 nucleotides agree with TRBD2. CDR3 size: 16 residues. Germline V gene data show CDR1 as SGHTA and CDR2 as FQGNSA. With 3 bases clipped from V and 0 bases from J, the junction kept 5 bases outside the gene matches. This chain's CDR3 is CASSLDSGPSYNEQFF. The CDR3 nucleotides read TGTGCCAGCAGCTTGGATAGCGGGCCCTCCTACAATGAGCAGTTCTTC.

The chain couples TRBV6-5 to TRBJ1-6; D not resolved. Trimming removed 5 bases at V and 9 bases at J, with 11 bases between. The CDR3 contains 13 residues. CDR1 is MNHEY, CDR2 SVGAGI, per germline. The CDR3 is CASSRGASSPLHF. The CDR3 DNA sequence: TGTGCCAGCAGTCGAGGTGCCTCTTCACCCCTCCACTTT.

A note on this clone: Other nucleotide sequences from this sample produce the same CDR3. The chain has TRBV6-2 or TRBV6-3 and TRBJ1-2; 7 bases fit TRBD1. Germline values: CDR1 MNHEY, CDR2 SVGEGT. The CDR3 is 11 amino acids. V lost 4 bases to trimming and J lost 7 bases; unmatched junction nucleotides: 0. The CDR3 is CASSSGGGYTF. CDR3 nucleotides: TGTGCCAGCAGTTCAGGGGGTGGCTACACCTTC.

Written as DNA, the CDR3 is TGTGCCAGCAGTTACCGGGGGGCCTTTGAGCAGTTCTTC. It yields the protein CASSYRGAFEQFF. This rearrangement joins TRBV6-2 or TRBV6-3 to TRBJ2-1; D perhaps matches TRBD2 (7 bases). The ends were cut back, 2 bases at V and 9 bases at J, with 11 bases in the middle. The CDR3 is made up of 13 amino acids. CDR1 and CDR2 (germline): MNHEY, SVGEGT.

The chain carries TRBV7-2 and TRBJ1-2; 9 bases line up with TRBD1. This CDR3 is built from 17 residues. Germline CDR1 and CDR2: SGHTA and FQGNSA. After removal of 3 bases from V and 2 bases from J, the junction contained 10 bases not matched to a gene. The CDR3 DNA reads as TGTGCCAGCAGCTTTGGGGGGGGACAGGGACTCAACTATGGCTACACCTTC. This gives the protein CASSFGGGQGLNYGYTF.

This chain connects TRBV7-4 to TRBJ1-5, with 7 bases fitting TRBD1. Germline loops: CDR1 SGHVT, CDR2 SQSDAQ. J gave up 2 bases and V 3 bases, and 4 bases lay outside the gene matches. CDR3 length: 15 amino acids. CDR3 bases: TGTGCCAGCAGCTTCGACAGGGTTTGCAATCAGCCCCAGCATTTT. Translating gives CASSFDRVCNQPQHF.